The 9 T cell receptor beta chains given below trace back to one sample, sequenced in a study of T cell responses to AZD1222 COVID-19 vaccine. Produced via immunoSEQ multiplex PCR; TCRdb's table is partial and in-frame only. Of more than 85,000 clones listed, roughly 87% are singletons. This material consisted of peripheral blood, taken on day 0 of AZD1222 vaccination. The receptors were sampled from an adult in good health.

The V gene is TRBV7-9, the J gene TRBJ2-3, with TRBD2 matching 8 bases. Germline CDR1 reads SEHNR; CDR2 reads FQNEAQ (reference sequence). This CDR3 has 15 residues. Trimming at V came to 4 bases and at J to 4 bases, leaving 7 bases not matched to a gene. CDR3 loop: CASSSRTSSADTQYF. DNA for the CDR3: TGTGCCAGCAGCTCAAGGACTAGCAGCGCAGATACGCAGTATTTT.

For the CDR3, the DNA is TGTGCCAGCAGTTACTCGATTAGGGCTGGAAACACCATATATTTT. Its translation is CASSYSIRAGNTIYF. This chain links TRBV6-5 with TRBJ1-3; D unclear. Trimming shortened V by 0 bases and J by 2 bases, and 8 bases separated the two germline ends. The length of the CDR3 is 15 residues. Germline values: CDR1 MNHEY, CDR2 SVGAGI.

This rearrangement joins TRBV3-1 (or the pseudogene TRBV3-2) to TRBJ1-5; 8 bases map to TRBD1. V shed 4 bases, J shed 2 bases, and the junction held 1 base outside the gene matches. The germline CDR1 and CDR2 sequences are LGHDT and YNNKEL (reference sequence). The CDR3 is 14 residues long. The CDR3 nucleotides are TGTGCCAGCAGCCCGGACAGGGGCAATCAGCCCCAGCATTTT. Residues: CASSPDRGNQPQHF.

The chain is built from TRBV5-1 and TRBJ1-1; TRBD1 might be the D (5 bases). There are 14 residues in the CDR3. CDR1 is SGHRS, CDR2 YFSETQ, per germline. The V end was cut by 4 bases, the J end by 1 base, with 11 bases between. CDR3 coding DNA: TGCGCCAGCAGCCAGACAGTATCGAACACTGAAGCTTTCTTT. It specifies CASSQTVSNTEAFF.

In the case of this clone: A read error may account for a junction end that differs from germline. This chain links TRBV7-7 with TRBJ2-2; TRBD1 might be the D (6 bases). This CDR3 region has 13 residues. Germline V lookup: CDR1 SSHAT, CDR2 FNYEAQ (reference sequence). The CDR3 sequence is CASSPQGGGELFF. CDR3 DNA: TGTGCTAGCAGCCCACAGGGCGGCGGGGAGCTGTTTTTT. The full variable domain, rest sourced from reference TRBV7-7 and TRBJ2-2, is GAGVSQSPRYKVTKRGQDVTLRCDPISSHATLYWYQQALGQGPEFLTYFNYEAQPDKSGLPSDRFSAERPEGSISTLTIQRTEQRDSAMYRCASSPQGGGELFFGEGSRLTVL.

The chain employs TRBV28 and TRBJ1-2; D gene uncertain. This CDR3 region has 12 residues. The V end was cut by 2 bases, the J end by 3 bases, with 4 bases between. Germline lookup yields CDR1 MDHEN and CDR2 SYDVKM. CDR3 residues: CASSLADYGYTF. CDR3 in DNA: TGTGCCAGCAGTTTAGCAGACTATGGCTACACCTTC.

The V gene is TRBV19, the J gene TRBJ1-1; the match to TRBD1 covers 7 bases. Germline lookup yields CDR1 LNHDA and CDR2 SQIVND (reference sequence). V gave up 4 bases and J gave up 4 bases; unmatched junction bases: 9. The CDR3 runs 15 residues. CDR3 amino acids: CASSNDRARTTEAFF. The CDR3 bases are TGTGCCAGTAGTAACGACAGGGCTAGGACCACTGAAGCTTTCTTT.

The chain carries TRBV7-9 and TRBJ2-1; D is ambiguous. Germline CDR1 is SEHNR and CDR2 is FQNEAQ (reference sequence). Trimming pared 1 base from V and 7 bases from J, leaving 5 bases between. The CDR3 is 12 residues long. CDR3 loop: CASSLVGNEQFF. DNA of the CDR3: TGTGCCAGCAGCTTAGTGGGAAATGAGCAGTTCTTC.

The V gene is TRBV6-1, the J gene TRBJ1-6; D call uncertain. Looked up from germline, CDR1 is MNHNS and CDR2 is SASEGT. V shed 2 bases and J shed 4 bases, with 9 bases lying between them. This CDR3 region has 15 residues. The CDR3 loop reads CASSEIWGYNSPLHF. The CDR3 DNA reads as TGTGCCAGCAGTGAAATATGGGGATATAATTCACCCCTCCACTTT.